This paragraph covers one T cell receptor beta chain sequence. Its target is unknown. Produced via immunoSEQ multiplex PCR; TCRdb's table is partial and in-frame only. The sample records over 50,000 clones, 70% to 85% being singletons. This sample is drawn from a study of radiotherapy plus CTLA-4 blockade in lung cancer. In the study overall: Across the patients, objective responses occurred in approximately 18%, and disease control in just over 30%. Study-wide results and limits: Radiotherapy was combined with ipilimumab, and tumor-derived TCR clones then expanded in blood. Among reported predictors of response, early blood T cell clone dynamics with interferon-beta performed best.

Patients in the study, people with chemo-refractory metastatic non-small-cell lung cancer, received focal radiation plus ipilimumab CTLA-4 blockade. V shed 4 bases and J 6 bases; nucleotides not matched to a gene: 9. CDR1 is SGHTA and CDR2 is FQGNSA in the germline V gene. The CDR3 has 15 residues. J is TRBJ2-1 and V is TRBV7-2; 7 nucleotides match TRBD2. The sequencing used peripheral blood, collected from a patient treated with radiotherapy plus ipilimumab. The clonotype originates from a human donor with non-small cell lung cancer who had a complete response to radiotherapy plus ipilimumab. This CDR3 is CASSSPGLPFNEQFF. In DNA, the CDR3 is TGTGCCAGCAGCTCTCCGGGACTACCTTTCAATGAGCAGTTCTTC.